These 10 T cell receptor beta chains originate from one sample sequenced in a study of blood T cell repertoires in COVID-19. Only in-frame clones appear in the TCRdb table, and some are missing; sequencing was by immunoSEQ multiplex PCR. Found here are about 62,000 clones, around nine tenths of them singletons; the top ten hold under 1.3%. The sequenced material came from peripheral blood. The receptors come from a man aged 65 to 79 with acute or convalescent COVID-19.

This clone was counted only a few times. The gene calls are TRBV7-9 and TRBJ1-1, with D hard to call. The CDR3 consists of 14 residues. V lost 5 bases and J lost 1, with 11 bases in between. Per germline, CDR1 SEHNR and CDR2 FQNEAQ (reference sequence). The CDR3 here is CASSPKGGNTEAFF. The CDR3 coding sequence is TGTGCCAGCAGCCCGAAAGGCGGGAACACTGAAGCTTTCTTT.

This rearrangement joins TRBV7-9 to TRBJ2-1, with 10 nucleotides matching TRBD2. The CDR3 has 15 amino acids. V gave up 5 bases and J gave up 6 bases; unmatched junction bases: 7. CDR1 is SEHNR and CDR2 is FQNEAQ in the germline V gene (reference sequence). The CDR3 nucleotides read TGTGCCAGCAGCGCCCCTAGCGGGGGATTCAATGAGCAGTTCTTC. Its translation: CASSAPSGGFNEQFF.

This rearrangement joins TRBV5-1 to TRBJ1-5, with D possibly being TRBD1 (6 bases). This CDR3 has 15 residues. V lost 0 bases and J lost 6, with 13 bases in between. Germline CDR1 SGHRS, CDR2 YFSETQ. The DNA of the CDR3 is TGCGCCAGCAGCTTGGATTCAGGGGATGGTCAGCCCCAGCATTTT. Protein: CASSLDSGDGQPQHF.

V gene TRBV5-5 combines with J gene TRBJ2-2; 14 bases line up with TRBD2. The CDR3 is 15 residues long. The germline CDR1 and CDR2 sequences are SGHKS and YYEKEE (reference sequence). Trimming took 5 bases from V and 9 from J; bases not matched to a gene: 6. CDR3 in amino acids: CASSPGLAGARELFF. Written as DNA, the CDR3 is TGTGCCAGCAGTCCGGGACTAGCGGGGGCTCGGGAGCTGTTTTTT.

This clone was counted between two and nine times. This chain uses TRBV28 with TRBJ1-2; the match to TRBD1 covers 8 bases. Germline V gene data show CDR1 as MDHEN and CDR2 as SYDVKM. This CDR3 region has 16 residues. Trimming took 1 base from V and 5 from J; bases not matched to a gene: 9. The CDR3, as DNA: TGTGCCAGCAGTTTATCTGACAGGGGCCCCTCTTATGGCTACACCTTC. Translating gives CASSLSDRGPSYGYTF.

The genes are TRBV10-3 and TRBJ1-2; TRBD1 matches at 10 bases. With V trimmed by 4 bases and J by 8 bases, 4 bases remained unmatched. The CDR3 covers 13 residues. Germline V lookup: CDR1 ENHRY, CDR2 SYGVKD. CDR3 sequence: CAISVDRGRGYTF. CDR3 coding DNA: TGTGCCATCAGTGTGGACAGGGGGAGAGGCTACACCTTC.

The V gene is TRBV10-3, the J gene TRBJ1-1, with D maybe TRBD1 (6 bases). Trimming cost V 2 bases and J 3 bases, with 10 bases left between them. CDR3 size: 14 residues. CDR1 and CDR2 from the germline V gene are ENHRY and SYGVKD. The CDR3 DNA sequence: TGTGCCATCAGTGAGAGGGGGAGGGACACTGAAGCTTTCTTT. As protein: CAISERGRDTEAFF.

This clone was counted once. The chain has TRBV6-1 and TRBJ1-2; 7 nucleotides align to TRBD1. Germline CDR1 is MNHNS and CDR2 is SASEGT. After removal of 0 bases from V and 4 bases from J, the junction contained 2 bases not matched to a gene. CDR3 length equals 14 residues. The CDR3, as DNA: TGTGCCAGCAGTGAAGCAGGGGGCGCCTATGGCTACACCTTC. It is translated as CASSEAGGAYGYTF.

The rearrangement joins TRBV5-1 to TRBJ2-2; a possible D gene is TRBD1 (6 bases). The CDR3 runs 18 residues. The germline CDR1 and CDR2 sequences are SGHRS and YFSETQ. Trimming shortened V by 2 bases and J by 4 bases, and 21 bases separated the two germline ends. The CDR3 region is CASSLSKGEQRFTGELFF. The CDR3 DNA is TGCGCCAGCAGCTTAAGTAAGGGGGAACAGCGGTTCACCGGGGAGCTGTTTTTT.

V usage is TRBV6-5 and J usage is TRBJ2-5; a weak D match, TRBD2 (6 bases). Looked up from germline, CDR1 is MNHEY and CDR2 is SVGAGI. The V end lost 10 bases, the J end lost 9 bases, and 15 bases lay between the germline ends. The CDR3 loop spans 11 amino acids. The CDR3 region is CATEGPGAQYF. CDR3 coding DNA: TGTGCCACCGAGGGGCCGGGGGCCCAGTACTTC.